A selection of T cell receptor beta chains follows, all from one sample in a study of CD8 T cells in ankylosing spondylitis. TCRdb itself ran the 5' RACE reads through MiXCR, one entry per CDR3 protein. The sample lists over 700,000 distinct CDR3 sequences; roughly 19% were seen once. Sequencing was carried out using blood, either unsorted or a sorted T cell fraction (not recorded which). These receptors were taken from a male donor with ankylosing spondylitis. Each CDR3 is given with its conserved first and last residue. D genes are given only for firm matches. The size field is filled for only some rows; it gives once, few, many or a size class.

length: 16; V: TRBV7-3; J: TRBJ2-3; D: TRBD2; size: few; CDR3: CASSSGLARSTDTQYF; DNA: TGTGCCAGCAGCAGCGGACTAGCGCGGAGCACAGATACGCAGTATTTT
length: 17; V: TRBV11-2; J: TRBJ2-5; D: TRBD1; size: -; CDR3: CASSVRDSFAGVETQYF; DNA: TGTGCCAGCAGCGTCCGGGACAGTTTCGCGGGTGTCGAGACCCAGTACTTC
length: 14; V: TRBV10-2; J: TRBJ2-1; D: -; size: -; CDR3: CASSAGIPYNEQFF; DNA: TGCGCCAGCAGTGCAGGGATACCCTACAATGAGCAGTTCTTC
length: 13; V: TRBV24-1; J: TRBJ2-5; D: -; size: -; CDR3: CATSAAAQGTQYF; DNA: TGTGCCACCAGTGCGGCAGCCCAGGGGACCCAGTACTTC
length: 12; V: TRBV10-3; J: TRBJ1-2; D: -; size: -; CDR3: CASRDTFYGYTF; DNA: TGTGCCTCCCGGGACACCTTCTATGGCTACACCTTC
length: 15; V: TRBV7-2; J: TRBJ1-6; D: TRBD1; size: few; CDR3: CASSPRTGGGSPLHF; DNA: TGTGCCAGCAGCCCGCGGACAGGGGGCGGCTCACCCCTCCACTTT
length: 16; V: TRBV12-3/TRBV12-4; J: TRBJ1-2; D: TRBD1; size: few; CDR3: CASSSRGQGANYGYTF; DNA: TGTGCCAGCAGTTCGAGGGGACAGGGGGCTAACTATGGCTACACCTTC
length: 15; V: TRBV12-3/TRBV12-4; J: TRBJ2-3; D: -; size: few; CDR3: CASSLHRDNTDTQYF; DNA: TGTGCCAGCAGTCTCCACAGGGACAACACAGATACGCAGTATTTT
length: 14; V: TRBV18; J: TRBJ1-1; D: -; size: -; CDR3: CASSPPGRRTEAFF; DNA: TGTGCCAGCTCACCACCAGGCCGGAGAACTGAAGCTTTCTTT
length: 13; V: TRBV9; J: TRBJ2-1; D: -; size: few; CDR3: CASSVGGPWEQFF; DNA: TGTGCCAGCAGCGTAGGGGGTCCTTGGGAGCAGTTCTTC
length: 14; V: TRBV27; J: TRBJ1-5; D: -; size: -; CDR3: CASSLYDGYQPQHF; DNA: TGTGCCAGCAGTTTATATGACGGTTATCAGCCCCAGCATTTT
length: 17; V: TRBV12-3/TRBV12-4; J: TRBJ2-3; D: TRBD2; size: few; CDR3: CASSSRLAGGPTDTQYF; DNA: TGTGCCAGCAGTTCCCGACTAGCGGGGGGACCCACAGATACGCAGTATTTT
length: 11; V: TRBV29-1; J: TRBJ2-3; D: TRBD1; size: -; CDR3: CSVDTGGTQYF; DNA: TGCAGCGTTGACACAGGGGGTACGCAGTATTTT
length: 14; V: TRBV2; J: TRBJ2-7; D: -; size: -; CDR3: CASSLLLVSYEQYF; DNA: TGTGCCAGCAGTCTCCTGCTAGTCTCCTACGAGCAGTACTTC
length: 13; V: TRBV6-2/TRBV6-3; J: TRBJ2-7; D: TRBD1; size: few; CDR3: CASRTGQGFEQYF; DNA: TGTGCCAGCAGGACCGGACAGGGCTTCGAGCAGTACTTC
length: 14; V: TRBV29-1; J: TRBJ2-1; D: TRBD2; size: few; CDR3: CSVWAGGMYNEQFF; DNA: TGCAGCGTTTGGGCGGGGGGAATGTACAATGAGCAGTTCTTC
length: 18; V: TRBV3-1; J: TRBJ2-4; D: TRBD2; size: -; CDR3: CASSQGHLAELAKNIQYF; DNA: TGTGCCAGCAGCCAAGGGCACCTAGCGGAACTAGCCAAAAACATTCAGTACTTC
length: 13; V: TRBV5-1; J: TRBJ2-3; D: -; size: few; CDR3: CASSIFGSDTQYF; DNA: TGCGCCAGCAGCATCTTTGGGTCCGATACGCAGTATTTT
length: 16; V: TRBV4-3; J: TRBJ1-2; D: -; size: -; CDR3: CASSQSSRGPFYGCTF; DNA: TGCGCCAGCAGCCAAAGTTCCAGGGGCCCCTTCTATGGCTGCACCTTC
length: 14; V: TRBV30; J: TRBJ1-2; D: TRBD1; size: -; CDR3: CAWSPSDRSYGYTF; DNA: TGTGCCTGGAGCCCGTCGGACAGGTCCTATGGCTACACCTTC
length: 16; V: TRBV11-3; J: TRBJ2-3; D: -; size: -; CDR3: CASSPRLGGPPDTQYF; DNA: TGTGCCAGCAGCCCCCGGTTGGGGGGCCCCCCAGATACGCAGTATTTT
length: 14; V: TRBV5-1; J: TRBJ2-1; D: -; size: -; CDR3: CASSWTVSYNEQFF; DNA: TGCGCCAGCAGCTGGACAGTTTCCTACAATGAGCAGTTCTTC
length: 13; V: TRBV20-1; J: TRBJ2-3; D: TRBD2; size: -; CDR3: CSARGTSADTQYF; DNA: TGCAGTGCTAGGGGGACTAGCGCAGATACGCAGTATTTT
length: 15; V: TRBV29-1; J: TRBJ2-7; D: TRBD1; size: -; CDR3: CSVEGAQGAAYEQYF; DNA: TGCAGCGTTGAAGGGGCTCAGGGGGCCGCCTACGAGCAGTACTTC
length: 14; V: TRBV7-9; J: TRBJ2-7; D: TRBD1; size: -; CDR3: CASTAGTGGYEQYF; DNA: TGTGCCAGCACCGCCGGGACAGGGGGCTACGAGCAGTACTTC
length: 16; V: TRBV20-1; J: TRBJ2-5; D: -; size: few; CDR3: CSARTHGGGRQETQYF; DNA: TGCAGTGCTAGGACTCACGGCGGGGGCCGCCAAGAGACCCAGTACTTC
length: 17; V: TRBV11-2; J: TRBJ2-5; D: TRBD2; size: few; CDR3: CASSLDELASKVETQYF; DNA: TGTGCCAGCAGCTTAGATGAACTAGCGTCAAAGGTAGAGACCCAGTACTTC
length: 13; V: TRBV7-6; J: TRBJ2-7; D: -; size: few; CDR3: CASSFTSTYEQYF; DNA: TGTGCCAGCAGCTTTACATCGACCTACGAGCAGTACTTC
length: 13; V: TRBV10-3; J: TRBJ1-6; D: -; size: -; CDR3: CAISESYGSPLHF; DNA: TGTGCCATCAGTGAGTCGTACGGCTCACCCCTCCACTTT
length: 17; V: TRBV6-7; J: TRBJ1-2; D: -; size: -; CDR3: CASSYKGALTRDYGYTF; DNA: TGTGCCAGCAGTTACAAGGGAGCCCTTACTCGGGACTATGGCTACACCTTC
length: 16; V: TRBV7-2; J: TRBJ2-3; D: TRBD2; size: -; CDR3: CASSLGGGRAGDTQYF; DNA: TGTGCCAGCAGCTTAGGAGGCGGGAGGGCCGGCGATACGCAGTATTTT
length: 15; V: TRBV7-8; J: TRBJ2-1; D: -; size: few; CDR3: CASSPTPLAYNEQFF; DNA: TGTGCCAGCAGCCCGACCCCCCTAGCGTACAATGAGCAGTTCTTC
length: 14; V: TRBV20-1; J: TRBJ2-7; D: -; size: -; CDR3: CSARWGGAPYEQYF; DNA: TGCAGTGCTAGATGGGGGGGGGCCCCCTACGAGCAGTACTTC
length: 17; V: TRBV3-1; J: TRBJ1-3; D: TRBD1; size: -; CDR3: CASSRGRDSLSGNTIYF; DNA: TGTGCCAGCAGCCGCGGACGGGACAGCCTCTCTGGAAACACCATATATTTT
length: 12; V: TRBV7-8; J: TRBJ1-2; D: -; size: few; CDR3: CASSSYLGGYTF; DNA: TGTGCCAGCAGCTCCTACTTGGGTGGCTACACCTTC
length: 16; V: TRBV5-4; J: TRBJ2-3; D: TRBD1; size: few; CDR3: CASSLRQGAWTDTQYF; DNA: TGTGCCAGCAGCTTAAGACAGGGGGCTTGGACAGATACGCAGTATTTT
length: 18; V: TRBV29-1; J: TRBJ2-5; D: TRBD2; size: few; CDR3: CSVETGASGRALQETQYF; DNA: TGCAGCGTTGAAACCGGTGCTAGCGGGAGGGCCCTCCAAGAGACCCAGTACTTC
length: 13; V: TRBV2; J: TRBJ2-1; D: -; size: -; CDR3: CASSEGGKHEQFF; DNA: TGTGCCAGCAGTGAAGGAGGGAAGCATGAGCAGTTCTTC
length: 16; V: TRBV20-1; J: TRBJ2-1; D: TRBD2; size: -; CDR3: CSAREGTRPTRDEQFF; DNA: TGCAGTGCTAGGGAAGGGACTAGACCTACCCGGGATGAGCAGTTCTTC
length: 17; V: TRBV4-1; J: TRBJ2-7; D: -; size: few; CDR3: CASSQAAGQSGTYEQYF; DNA: TGCGCCAGCAGCCAAGCTGCCGGACAGAGCGGGACCTACGAGCAGTACTTC
length: 10; V: TRBV11-2; J: TRBJ2-6; D: -; size: -; CDR3: CASSKENLTF; DNA: TGTGCCAGCAGCAAGGAAAACCTGACTTTC
length: 14; V: TRBV30; J: TRBJ2-1; D: TRBD2; size: -; CDR3: CGRETSGIIHEQFF; DNA: TGTGGCCGGGAGACTAGCGGGATTATCCATGAGCAGTTCTTC
length: 13; V: TRBV27; J: TRBJ2-2; D: -; size: few; CDR3: CASSLRAGGELFF; DNA: TGTGCCAGCAGTTTAAGGGCTGGCGGGGAGCTGTTTTTT
length: 16; V: TRBV6-2/TRBV6-3; J: TRBJ2-6; D: -; size: -; CDR3: CASSYDSSSGANVLTF; DNA: TGTGCCAGCAGTTACGACAGCAGCTCTGGGGCCAACGTCCTGACTTTC
length: 14; V: TRBV3-1; J: TRBJ1-2; D: -; size: -; CDR3: CASSQDGWTYGYTF; DNA: TGTGCCAGCAGCCAAGATGGATGGACATATGGCTACACCTTC
length: 18; V: TRBV4-1; J: TRBJ2-7; D: TRBD2; size: -; CDR3: CASSQEGYLGLANYEQYF; DNA: TGCGCCAGCAGCCAAGAAGGGTATTTGGGACTAGCGAACTACGAGCAGTACTTC
length: 15; V: TRBV4-2; J: TRBJ1-1; D: TRBD1; size: few; CDR3: CASSLRQGRDTEAFF; DNA: TGTGCCAGCAGCCTTAGACAGGGCAGGGACACTGAAGCTTTCTTT
length: 14; V: TRBV6-1; J: TRBJ1-5; D: -; size: -; CDR3: CASSEGQILQPQHF; DNA: TGTGCCAGCAGTGAAGGGCAGATCCTTCAGCCCCAGCATTTT
length: 14; V: TRBV11-2; J: TRBJ2-5; D: TRBD2; size: -; CDR3: CASGVWGRGETQYF; DNA: TGTGCCAGCGGGGTTTGGGGGAGGGGAGAGACCCAGTACTTC
length: 11; V: TRBV6-4; J: TRBJ1-5; D: -; size: -; CDR3: CGVSGGQPQHF; DNA: TGTGGGGTTAGTGGAGGGCAGCCCCAGCATTTT
length: 15; V: TRBV6-2/TRBV6-3; J: TRBJ1-2; D: TRBD1; size: once; CDR3: CASSQQGPTIYGYTF; DNA: TGTGCCAGCAGCCAACAGGGGCCAACTATCTATGGCTACACCTTC
length: 15; V: TRBV5-1; J: TRBJ2-7; D: TRBD2; size: -; CDR3: CASSPNPSGGYEQYF; DNA: TGCGCCAGCAGCCCAAACCCTAGCGGGGGTTACGAGCAGTACTTC
length: 16; V: TRBV4-2; J: TRBJ2-7; D: -; size: -; CDR3: CASSQEVRVSTYEQYF; DNA: TGTGCCAGCAGCCAAGAAGTGCGAGTATCGACCTACGAGCAGTACTTC
length: 15; V: TRBV24-1; J: TRBJ2-3; D: -; size: many; CDR3: CATGLTRGRADTQYF; DNA: TGTGCCACCGGGCTGACTAGAGGTCGCGCAGATACGCAGTATTTT
length: 17; V: TRBV12-3/TRBV12-4; J: TRBJ2-3; D: TRBD1; size: few; CDR3: CASSPQDRGKGTDTQYF; DNA: TGTGCCAGCAGTCCCCAAGACAGGGGAAAGGGCACAGATACGCAGTATTTT
length: 11; V: TRBV2; J: TRBJ2-7; D: -; size: -; CDR3: CASKGLLVQYF; DNA: TGTGCCAGCAAGGGACTTTTGGTGCAGTACTTC
length: 13; V: TRBV29-1; J: TRBJ2-7; D: -; size: many; CDR3: CSVEPRRGYEQYF; DNA: TGCAGCGTAGAACCTCGGAGGGGCTACGAGCAGTACTTC
length: 14; V: TRBV20-1; J: TRBJ2-7; D: -; size: -; CDR3: CSARVSANSYEQYF; DNA: TGCAGTGCTAGGGTTAGCGCCAACTCCTACGAGCAGTACTTC
length: 16; V: TRBV28; J: TRBJ2-1; D: TRBD2; size: -; CDR3: CASRSTSGARYNEQFF; DNA: TGTGCCAGCAGATCCACTAGCGGGGCCCGGTACAATGAGCAGTTCTTC
length: 14; V: TRBV4-2; J: TRBJ2-5; D: TRBD2; size: -; CDR3: CASSQRSGEETQYF; DNA: TGTGCCAGCAGCCAGAGGAGCGGGGAAGAGACCCAGTACTTC